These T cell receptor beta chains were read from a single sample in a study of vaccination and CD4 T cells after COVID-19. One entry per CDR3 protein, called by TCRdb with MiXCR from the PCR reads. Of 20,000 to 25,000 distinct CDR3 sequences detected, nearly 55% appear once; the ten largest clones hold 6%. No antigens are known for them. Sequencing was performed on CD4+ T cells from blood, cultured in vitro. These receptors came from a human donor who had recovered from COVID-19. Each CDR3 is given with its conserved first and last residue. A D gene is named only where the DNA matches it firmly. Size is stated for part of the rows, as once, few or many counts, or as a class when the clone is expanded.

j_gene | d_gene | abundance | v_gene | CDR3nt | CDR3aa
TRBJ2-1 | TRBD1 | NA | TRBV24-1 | TGTGCCACCAGTGATTTCGGGACAGGGGGTAACAATGAGCAGTTCTTC | CATSDFGTGGNNEQFF
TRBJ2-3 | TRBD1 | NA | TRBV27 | TGTGCCAGCAGTCCCCTGGACAGGGGGGCAGATACGCAGTATTTT | CASSPLDRGADTQYF
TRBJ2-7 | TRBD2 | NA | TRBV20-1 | TGCAGTGCTGGAAGGCGGGAGGGTTCCGAGCAGTACTTC | CSAGRREGSEQYF
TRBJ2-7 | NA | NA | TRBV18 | TGTGCCAGCTCCCCTGGGGTTGGGGTGGCCTACGAGCAGTACTTC | CASSPGVGVAYEQYF
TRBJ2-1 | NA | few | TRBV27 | TGTGCCAGCAGGTTATTCCCGACCGGGACCCGCTCCTACAATGAGCAGTTCTTC | CASRLFPTGTRSYNEQFF
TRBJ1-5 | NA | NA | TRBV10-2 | TGCGCCAGCAGTGAGAGCAGTCCCAGGGAAAATCAGCCCCAGCATTTT | CASSESSPRENQPQHF
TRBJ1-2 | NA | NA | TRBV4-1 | TGCGCCAGCAGCCCAGGACAGCTCGCCTATGGCTACACCTTC | CASSPGQLAYGYTF
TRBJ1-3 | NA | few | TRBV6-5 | TGTGCCAGCAGTTACGGCCAGGATGGAAACACCATATATTTT | CASSYGQDGNTIYF
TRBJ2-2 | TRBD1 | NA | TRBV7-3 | TGTGCCAGCAGCCCAACAGGGGACGGGGAGCTGTTTTTT | CASSPTGDGELFF
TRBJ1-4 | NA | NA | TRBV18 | TGTGCCAGCTCACTTAATGAAAAACTGTTTTTT | CASSLNEKLFF
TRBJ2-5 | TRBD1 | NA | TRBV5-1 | TGCGCCAGCAGTCCAAACGGACAGGGTCAAGAGACCCAGTACTTC | CASSPNGQGQETQYF
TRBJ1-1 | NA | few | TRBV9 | TGTGCCAGCAGCCCCACTTCGGGGGTGGGCACTGAAGCTTTCTTT | CASSPTSGVGTEAFF
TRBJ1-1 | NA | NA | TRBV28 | TGTGCCACCGGCGGGACAAGGGGAGGATTATATCGAGCTTTCTTT | CATGGTRGGLYRAFF
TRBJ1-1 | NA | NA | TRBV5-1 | TGCGCCAGCAGCTTGGCCGGGGACACTGAAGCTTTCTTT | CASSLAGDTEAFF
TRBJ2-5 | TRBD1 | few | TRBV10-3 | TGTGCCACCTATCCGGGACAGGGTAAAGAGACCCAGTACTTC | CATYPGQGKETQYF
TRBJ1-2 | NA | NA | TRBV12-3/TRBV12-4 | TGTGCCAGCAGTTTGCAGACCGCTAACTATGGCTACACCTTC | CASSLQTANYGYTF
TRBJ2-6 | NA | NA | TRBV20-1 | TGCAGTGCTAGAGGGGTCAGCTCTGGGGCCAACGTCCTGACTTTC | CSARGVSSGANVLTF
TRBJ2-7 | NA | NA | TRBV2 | TGTGCCAGCAGTGGTCCATCACTAGAAACCTACGAGCAGTACTTC | CASSGPSLETYEQYF
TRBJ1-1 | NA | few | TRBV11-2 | TGTGCCGCGGGCGGGCTACTGAACACTGAAGCTTTCTTT | CAAGGLLNTEAFF
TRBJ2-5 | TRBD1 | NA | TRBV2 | TGTGCCAGCAGTCTACTGCCAGGGACAGGGGGTCAAGAGACCCAGTACTTC | CASSLLPGTGGQETQYF
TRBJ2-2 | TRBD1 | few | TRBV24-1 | TGTGCCACCAGTGACGTGACAGGGGGCGCCGGGGAGCTGTTTTTT | CATSDVTGGAGELFF
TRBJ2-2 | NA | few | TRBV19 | TGTGCCAGTGCCCGCGGTTTAAACACCGGGGAGCTGTTTTTT | CASARGLNTGELFF
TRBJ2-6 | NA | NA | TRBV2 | TGTGCCATCTCCAGGGTTGCTGGGGCCAACGTCCTGACTTTC | CAISRVAGANVLTF
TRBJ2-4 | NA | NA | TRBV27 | TGTGCCAACAGTCTCCTGGGGGGGCCTAAAAACATTCAGTACTTC | CANSLLGGPKNIQYF